Presented here are 15 T cell receptor beta chains from one specimen sequenced in a study of blood T cell repertoires in COVID-19. TCRdb keeps only in-frame clones here, not all; method: immunoSEQ multiplex PCR. The data contain about 250,000 clones, 85% to 90% of them singletons. The sequenced sample consisted of PBMCs or T cells enriched from blood (not recorded which). The receptors were gathered from a man between 18 and 29 years old who had recovered from COVID-19.

CDR3 DNA: TGCGCCAGCAGTGGAGGACTAGCGATTCGTTCAGATACGCAGTATTTT. It translates to CASSGGLAIRSDTQYF. The rearrangement links TRBV10-1 to TRBJ2-3; 9 positions match TRBD2. Per the germline V gene, CDR1 is WNHNN and CDR2 is SYGVQD (reference sequence). The ends lost 4 bases at V and 4 bases at J; junction bases unmatched: 9. This CDR3 has 16 residues.

This clone was seen just once. The chain recombines TRBV25-1 with TRBJ1-5; 10 bases map to TRBD1. Germline V gene sequence: CDR1 MGHDK, CDR2 SYGVNS. There are 17 residues in the CDR3. V lost 5 bases and J lost 3; bases outside the gene matches: 10. In nucleotides, the CDR3 is TGTGCCAGCAGTCGGGCGGGACAGGGGCCGTTCAATCAGCCCCAGCATTTT. Residues: CASSRAGQGPFNQPQHF.

V gene TRBV6-5 combines with J gene TRBJ1-2, with D possibly being TRBD1 (6 bases). This CDR3 spans 13 amino acids. The V gene's germline CDR1 is MNHEY and CDR2 SVGAGI. Trimming shortened V by 7 bases and J by 0 bases, and 9 bases separated the two germline ends. The chain's CDR3 is CASTRTANYGYTF. CDR3 nucleotide sequence: TGTGCCAGCACAAGGACAGCTAACTATGGCTACACCTTC.

The V call is TRBV5-5, the J call TRBJ2-1, with 9 nucleotides matching TRBD1. V was pared by 0 bases and J by 8 bases, with 9 bases of the junction left unmatched. The CDR3 is 16 residues long. From germline, CDR1 is SGHKS and CDR2 YYEKEE (reference sequence). Here the CDR3 DNA reads TGTGCCAGCAGCTTGGCCCCCACCCGGACAGGGGATGAGCAGTTCTTC. This encodes CASSLAPTRTGDEQFF.

The V gene is TRBV11-1, the J gene TRBJ2-5, with TRBD1 identical over 9 bases. This CDR3 region has 14 residues. Germline V gene data show CDR1 as SGHAT and CDR2 as FQDESV (reference sequence). V was clipped by 5 bases and J by 4 bases; unmatched bases: 5. The CDR3 DNA reads TGTGCCAGCAGCACAGGACAGGGGCCAGAGACCCAGTACTTC. Residues: CASSTGQGPETQYF.

The chain links TRBV2 to TRBJ2-2; 8 nucleotides line up with TRBD1. J lost 1 base, V lost 7 bases, and 5 bases had no gene match. CDR1 SNHLY and CDR2 FYNNEI come from the germline V gene. CDR3 length: 15 residues. For the CDR3, the DNA is TGTGCCAGCAAGAGGACAGGGATGAACACCGGGGAGCTGTTTTTT. Amino acids: CASKRTGMNTGELFF.

V gene TRBV10-1 combines with J gene TRBJ1-6, with a tentative D call TRBD1 (6 bases). Germline CDR1 is WNHNN and CDR2 is SYGVQD (reference sequence). V lost 6 bases, J lost 10 bases, and 13 bases lay in between. The CDR3 runs 13 residues. CDR3 sequence (DNA): TGCGCCAGCAGCCGGGACATGGAATCACCCCTCCACTTT. It is translated as CASSRDMESPLHF.

As for this clone: The junction does not match germline at one end; this may be a read error. The genes are TRBV7-7 and TRBJ2-2; a weak D match, TRBD2 (5 bases). The CDR3 extends over 16 amino acids. Germline V gives CDR1 SSHAT, CDR2 FNYEAQ (reference sequence). The chain's CDR3 is CASSPGLLANTGELFF. The CDR3 DNA follows: TGTGCTAGCAGCCCCGGACTGCTTGCGAACACCGGGGAGCTGTTTTTT.

V usage is TRBV29-1 and J usage is TRBJ2-3; D is uncertain. There are 12 residues in the CDR3. CDR1 SQVTM and CDR2 ANQGSEA come from the germline V gene. The V gene lost 7 bases and the J gene lost 2 bases, with 10 bases spanning the gap. The CDR3: CSGSSDTDTQYF. In DNA, the CDR3 is TGCAGCGGGAGTTCGGACACAGATACGCAGTATTTT.

The chain combines TRBV10-2 with TRBJ2-5; 8 bases line up with TRBD1. The CDR3 is made up of 15 amino acids. Germline V gives CDR1 WSHSY, CDR2 SAAADI. J lost 4 bases, V lost 3 bases, and 7 bases had no gene match. CDR3 residues: CASSDPDRERETQYF. In nucleotides, the CDR3 is TGCGCCAGCAGTGACCCGGACAGGGAACGAGAGACCCAGTACTTC.

The chain uses TRBV19 and TRBJ2-1; D is possibly TRBD1 or TRBD2 (12 bases each). The V end lost 6 bases, the J end lost 4 bases, and 34 bases lay between the germline ends. CDR1 LNHDA and CDR2 SQIVND come from the germline V gene (reference sequence). The CDR3 runs 21 residues. The DNA for the CDR3 is TGTGCCAGTAGCCCCCGGGACAGGGGGCTCACGACTAGCGGGGGTTACAATGAGCAGTTCTTC. This gives the protein CASSPRDRGLTTSGGYNEQFF.

This clone has just one count. The chain uses TRBV9 and TRBJ2-3, with 9 bases that match TRBD2. CDR1 is SGDLS and CDR2 is YYNGEE in the germline V gene. The CDR3 spans 15 residues. V lost 4 bases, J lost 1 base, and 4 bases stayed unmatched. The CDR3 DNA sequence: TGTGCCAGCAGCTCACTAGCGGGTGGCACAGATACGCAGTATTTT. Translation gives CASSSLAGGTDTQYF.

V and J are TRBV2 and TRBJ2-5, with D uncertain. Germline lookup yields CDR1 SNHLY and CDR2 FYNNEI. The CDR3 runs to 16 residues. Trimming shortened V by 2 bases and J by 3 bases, and 16 bases separated the two germline ends. The CDR3 nucleotides read TGTGCCAGCAGTGAAACGAGCTTCCTGATAAAAGAGACCCAGTACTTC. This gives the protein CASSETSFLIKETQYF.

This chain connects TRBV4-2 to TRBJ2-7, with 8 bases lining up with TRBD2. The V segment lost 0 bases and the J segment 3 bases; nucleotides outside the gene matches: 7. CDR1 LGHNA and CDR2 YNFKEQ come from the germline V gene. The CDR3 consists of 16 residues. CDR3 DNA sequence: TGTGCCAGCAGCCAAGATTCCAGCGGGGGTCGCTACGAGCAGTACTTC. Translating gives CASSQDSSGGRYEQYF.

J is TRBJ1-6 and V is TRBV7-9; D possibly corresponds to TRBD1 (5 bases). V lost 1 base and J 7 bases, leaving 11 bases between the germline ends. Germline V gene data show CDR1 as SEHNR and CDR2 as FQNEAQ (reference sequence). This CDR3 is built from 15 residues. In nucleotides, the CDR3 is TGTGCCAGCAGCTTAGATCAGGGAGGGAATTCACCCCTCCACTTT. Its translation: CASSLDQGGNSPLHF.